Listed here are 26 T cell receptor beta chains from one sample, sequenced in a study of T cell responses to AZD1222 COVID-19 vaccine. The repertoire was sequenced with immunoSEQ multiplex PCR; TCRdb's copy has only in-frame clones and lacks some. This table holds roughly 80,000 clones, roughly 89% found once. The input for sequencing was peripheral blood, taken 28 days after the second AZD1222 dose. The source is an adult who received the AZD1222 COVID-19 vaccine.

The CDR3 region has the DNA TGTGCCAGCAGTCCCCGGCGGGGGGTCGAAGCTTTCTTT. It specifies CASSPRRGVEAFF. This sequence joins TRBV6-5 and TRBJ1-1, with D perhaps TRBD1 (5 bases). V lost 5 bases and J 8 bases, leaving 15 bases between the germline ends. Per the germline V gene, CDR1 is MNHEY and CDR2 is SVGAGI. The CDR3 spans 13 residues.

The chain combines TRBV7-2 with TRBJ1-5; perhaps TRBD1 as D (6 bases). V lost 5 bases to trimming and J lost 4 bases, with 15 bases between them. CDR3 length: 15 residues. Germline values: CDR1 SGHTA, CDR2 FQGNSA. CDR3 loop: CASSPMGGRNQPQHF. The CDR3 DNA reads as TGTGCCAGCAGCCCGATGGGGGGCCGGAATCAGCCCCAGCATTTT.

This clone was counted between two and nine times. The J gene is TRBJ2-2, the V gene TRBV3-1 (or the pseudogene TRBV3-2); D remains unclear. This CDR3 is built from 12 residues. V was pared by 4 bases and J by 6 bases, with 6 bases between. Germline V gene sequence: CDR1 LGHDT, CDR2 YNNKEL (reference sequence). DNA of the CDR3: TGTGCCAGCAGCCGCGAGGCCGGGGAGCTGTTTTTT. Amino acid sequence: CASSREAGELFF.

The chain carries TRBV6-5 and TRBJ2-2, with 7 bases aligning to TRBD1. The CDR3 totals 15 residues. V was pared by 5 bases and J by 5 bases, with 8 bases of the junction left unmatched. Germline V lookup: CDR1 MNHEY, CDR2 SVGAGI. This chain's CDR3 is CASSLTGELTGELFF. The CDR3 DNA is TGTGCCAGCAGTCTTACAGGGGAGTTAACCGGGGAGCTGTTTTTT.

V is TRBV9 and J is TRBJ2-1; D is uncertain. Looked up from germline, CDR1 is SGDLS and CDR2 is YYNGEE. This CDR3 region has 16 residues. V lost 3 bases, J lost 2 bases, and 15 bases lay in between. The CDR3 reads CASSGELIAPYNEQFF. The CDR3 coding sequence is TGTGCCAGCAGCGGAGAATTGATCGCCCCCTACAATGAGCAGTTCTTC.

The chain employs TRBV7-5 and TRBJ2-5; the table's D call TRBD2 went unverified against the DNA. TRBV7-5 is a pseudogene. CDR3 length: 17 residues. The CDR3 DNA sequence: TGTGCCAGAAGCTTGACGGGACTAGTAGTGCGGCGAGAGACCCAGTACTTC. Its protein is CARSLTGLVVRRETQYF.

This chain joins TRBV10-3 and TRBJ1-2, with D perhaps TRBD1 (5 bases). V was shortened by 5 bases and J by 4 bases, with 11 bases between the two germline ends. The germline V gene encodes CDR1 ENHRY and CDR2 SYGVKD. The length of the CDR3 is 13 residues. The CDR3 reads CAISQRDGYGYTF. The DNA for the CDR3 is TGTGCCATCAGTCAGCGGGACGGCTATGGCTACACCTTC.

This clone came up once. The chain combines TRBV9 with TRBJ1-3; the match to TRBD1 covers 8 bases. The germline CDR1 and CDR2 sequences are SGDLS and YYNGEE. The CDR3 is 16 amino acids. V lost 1 base to trimming and J lost 4 bases; unmatched junction nucleotides: 7. The DNA for the CDR3 is TGTGCCAGCAGCGTATCCGCGACAGGGGCAGGAAACACCATATATTTT. Protein: CASSVSATGAGNTIYF.

The V gene is TRBV10-3, the J gene TRBJ2-7, with 7 nucleotides matching TRBD1. Germline lookup yields CDR1 ENHRY and CDR2 SYGVKD. The trim removed 6 bases at V and 3 bases at J, leaving 8 bases unmatched. There are 14 residues in the CDR3. CDR3 nucleotide sequence: TGTGCCATCAGGGAACCCGGGACAGACTACGAGCAGTACTTC. This translates into CAIREPGTDYEQYF.

The chain uses TRBV6-5 and TRBJ2-2; 7 nucleotides line up with TRBD1. The V segment lost 2 bases and the J segment 2 bases; nucleotides outside the gene matches: 2. Germline CDR1 MNHEY, CDR2 SVGAGI. This CDR3 spans 15 amino acids. CDR3 sequence (DNA): TGTGCCAGCAGTTACCGGGACAGAAACACCGGGGAGCTGTTTTTT. Its translation is CASSYRDRNTGELFF.

The chain joins TRBV29-1 to TRBJ2-3; TRBD2 matches 9 bases. Germline lookup yields CDR1 SQVTM and CDR2 ANQGSEA. Trimming removed 4 bases from V and 5 bases from J; junction bases left unmatched: 10. The CDR3 is 15 amino acids. CDR3 nucleotide sequence: TGCAGCGTTGCGGGCGGGGGGGCCCTCCTAGATACGCAGTATTTT. Protein: CSVAGGGALLDTQYF.

The V call is TRBV7-2, the J call TRBJ1-2; D ambiguous. This CDR3 spans 18 amino acids. V was pared by 1 base and J by 0 bases, with 18 bases between. Germline loops: CDR1 SGHTA, CDR2 FQGNSA. CDR3: CASSLGPHGPTSNYGYTF. CDR3 nucleotide sequence: TGTGCCAGCAGCTTAGGGCCCCACGGGCCAACCTCTAACTATGGCTACACCTTC.

The chain links TRBV11-1 to TRBJ2-7; 7 nucleotides align to TRBD1. Germline V gene sequence: CDR1 SGHAT, CDR2 FQDESV (reference sequence). The CDR3 extends over 15 amino acids. The V and J ends lost 5 bases and 4 bases, in that order; junction bases with no gene match: 11. CDR3: CASSPRGQRRYEQYF. The CDR3 region has the DNA TGTGCCAGCAGCCCCCGGGGACAGAGACGATACGAGCAGTACTTC.

The genes are TRBV27 and TRBJ1-5; no clear D. The V end was cut by 2 bases, the J end by 9 bases, with 14 bases between. The CDR3 sequence is 14 residues long. In germline, CDR1 is MNHEY, CDR2 SMNVEV (reference sequence). The CDR3 DNA follows: TGTGCCAGCAGTTTAGTTTTGGGAGGTTGGCCCCAGCATTTT. Encoded protein: CASSLVLGGWPQHF.

Written as DNA, the CDR3 is TGTGCCAGCAGAGGACGGGCAGGCCACACAGATACGCAGTATTTT. Protein product: CASRGRAGHTDTQYF. The V gene is TRBV7-2, the J gene TRBJ2-3; D gene ambiguous. There are 15 residues in the CDR3. Germline V gene sequence: CDR1 SGHTA, CDR2 FQGNSA. V was trimmed by 6 bases and J by 2 bases, leaving 15 bases between them.

The chain carries TRBV7-2 and TRBJ1-3, with D unresolved. Germline CDR1 is SGHTA and CDR2 is FQGNSA. The CDR3 runs to 15 residues. V dropped 4 bases and J dropped 0 bases, with 10 bases sitting between them. The CDR3 protein is CASSSAVSSGNTIYF. The CDR3 bases are TGTGCCAGCAGCTCGGCGGTAAGCTCTGGAAACACCATATATTTT. Looking up the rest from reference TRBV7-2 and TRBJ1-3 gives the full variable domain: GAGVSQSPSNKVTEKGKDVELRCDPISGHTALYWYRQSLGQGLEFLIYFQGNSAPDKSGLPSDRFSAERTGGSVSTLTIQRTQQEDSAVYLCASSSAVSSGNTIYFGEGSWLTVV.

The chain combines TRBV6-5 with TRBJ1-5, with a weak D call TRBD1 (5 bases). Germline loops: CDR1 MNHEY, CDR2 SVGAGI. The germline V and J ends were trimmed by 6 bases and 2 bases, with 14 bases remaining between them. The CDR3 is 15 amino acids. The CDR3 DNA is TGTGCCAGCAGCCTAGGGTCACAGGGCAATCAGCCCCAGCATTTT. Its translation is CASSLGSQGNQPQHF.

This clone was detected only once. This rearrangement joins TRBV7-2 to TRBJ2-1, with 7 bases matching TRBD2. V shed 3 bases, J shed 8 bases, and the junction held 1 base outside the gene matches. The CDR3 totals 12 residues. CDR1 and CDR2 (germline): SGHTA, FQGNSA. The CDR3 DNA reads TGTGCCAGCAGCTTTGCGGGGGATGAGCAGTTCTTC. It is translated as CASSFAGDEQFF.

CDR3: CATSDWGAASTDTQYF. CDR3 sequence (DNA): TGTGCCACCAGTGATTGGGGGGCGGCTAGCACAGATACGCAGTATTTT. The chain combines TRBV24-1 with TRBJ2-3, with D perhaps given as TRBD1 or TRBD2 (6 bases each). The germline V and J ends were trimmed by 2 bases and 0 bases, with 11 bases remaining between them. Germline CDR1 KGHDR, CDR2 SFDVKD. There are 16 residues in the CDR3.

This chain connects TRBV15 to TRBJ1-4; D ambiguous. This CDR3 contains 15 residues. The germline gives CDR1 LNHNV, CDR2 YYDKDF (reference sequence). Trimming removed 0 bases from V and 8 bases from J, with 13 bases in between. The CDR3 DNA follows: TGTGCCACCAGCAGAGATCACACGGTTAAGGAAAAACTGTTTTTT. This codes for CATSRDHTVKEKLFF.

This clone was seen only once. This chain uses TRBV19 with TRBJ1-1; D is perhaps TRBD1 (6 bases). V lost 7 bases and J lost 1, with 10 bases in between. Germline loops: CDR1 LNHDA, CDR2 SQIVND (reference sequence). There are 13 residues in the CDR3. The CDR3 sequence: CASTWTENTEAFF. CDR3 bases: TGTGCCAGTACTTGGACAGAGAACACTGAAGCTTTCTTT. Variable domain in full (rest from reference TRBV19 and TRBJ1-1): DGGITQSPKYLFRKEGQNVTLSCEQNLNHDAMYWYRQDPGQGLRLIYYSQIVNDFQKGDIAEGYSVSREKKESFPLTVTSAQKNPTAFYLCASTWTENTEAFFGQGTRLTVV.

The chain links TRBV4-1 to TRBJ2-7, with D perhaps TRBD1 or TRBD2 (5 bases each). V lost 4 bases, J lost 7 bases, and 26 bases lay in between. CDR1 and CDR2 from the germline V gene are MGHRA and YSYEKL. The CDR3 is made up of 17 amino acids. CDR3 sequence reads: CASSLRGTPGSPREQYF. The CDR3 coding sequence is TGCGCCAGCAGCCTCCGGGGTACGCCAGGGTCCCCCAGGGAGCAGTACTTC.

The chain recombines TRBV11-2 with TRBJ2-3; 7 bases are a match to TRBD2. The ends lost 7 bases at V and 1 base at J; junction bases unmatched: 11. The CDR3 runs 16 residues. CDR1 and CDR2 (germline): SGHAT, FQNNGV. The CDR3, as DNA: TGTGCCAGCATCCTTCGGGGAGGGTCCCGCACAGATACGCAGTATTTT. Protein: CASILRGGSRTDTQYF.

The chain links TRBV18 to TRBJ2-1, with D maybe TRBD1 (6 bases). This CDR3 region has 14 residues. Deletions cut 0 bases from V and 4 bases from J, with 7 bases between. Germline values: CDR1 KGHSH, CDR2 LQKENI. CDR3 in amino acids: CASSPPGQYNEQFF. The CDR3 bases are TGTGCCAGCTCACCACCCGGACAGTACAATGAGCAGTTCTTC.

The V gene is TRBV30, the J gene TRBJ1-6; D is perhaps TRBD1 (5 bases). The CDR3 has 15 residues. Trimming took 5 bases from V and 7 from J, leaving 18 bases between them. In germline, CDR1 is GTSNPN, CDR2 SVGIG (reference sequence). The CDR3 region has the DNA TGTGCCTGGGTGGCCTGGGTGGGGGTAAATTCACCCCTCCACTTT. Translated: CAWVAWVGVNSPLHF.

The V call is TRBV7-9, the J call TRBJ1-2; D uncertain. This CDR3 region has 13 residues. In germline, CDR1 is SEHNR, CDR2 FQNEAQ (reference sequence). With 1 base removed from V and 5 bases from J, the gap between germline ends came to 8 bases. This CDR3 reads CASSLGSVYGYTF. Written as DNA, the CDR3 is TGTGCCAGCAGCTTAGGCTCTGTGTATGGCTACACCTTC.